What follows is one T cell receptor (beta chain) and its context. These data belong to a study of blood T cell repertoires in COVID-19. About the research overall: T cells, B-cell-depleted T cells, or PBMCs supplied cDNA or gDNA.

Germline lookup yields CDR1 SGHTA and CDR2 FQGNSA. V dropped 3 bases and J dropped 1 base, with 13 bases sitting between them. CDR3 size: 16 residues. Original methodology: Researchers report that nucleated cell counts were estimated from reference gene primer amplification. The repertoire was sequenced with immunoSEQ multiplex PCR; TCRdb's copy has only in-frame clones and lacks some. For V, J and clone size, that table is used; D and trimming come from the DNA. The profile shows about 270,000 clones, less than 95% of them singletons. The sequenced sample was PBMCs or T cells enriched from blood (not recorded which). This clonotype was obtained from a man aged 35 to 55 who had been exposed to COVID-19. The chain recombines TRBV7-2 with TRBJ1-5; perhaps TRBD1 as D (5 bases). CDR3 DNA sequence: TGTGCCAGCAGCTTGATGGAGGGACGAAGCAATCAGCCCCAGCATTTT. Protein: CASSLMEGRSNQPQHF.